Listed here are 5 T cell receptor beta chains from one sample, sequenced in a study of blood T cells in healthy people across ages. The second PCR ran roughly 7 to 11 cycles with a sample-barcoded 5' primer and J-beta primers. Each CDR3 protein is one row after TCRdb ran MiXCR on the 5' RACE reads. Counted here are hundreds of thousands of distinct CDR3 sequences, 27% occurring once; the ten biggest clones make up approximately 28%. Material: blood. The receptors here all came from a woman aged 70-85 years in good health.

The count of this clonotype is one. This sequence joins TRBV4-2 and TRBJ2-3, with 7 bases matching TRBD2. The CDR3 loop spans 18 amino acids. The trim removed 2 bases at V and 2 bases at J, leaving 13 bases unmatched. Germline assignment: CDR1 LGHNA and CDR2 YNFKEQ. The CDR3 is CASSQRGSLGLDTDTQYF. CDR3 bases: TGTGCCAGCAGCCAACGGGGTTCCCTCGGACTAGACACAGATACGCAGTATTTT.

The chain carries TRBV6-5 and TRBJ2-7; no clear D. V lost 6 bases, J lost 2 bases, and 14 bases lay in between. CDR1 MNHEY and CDR2 SVGAGI come from the germline V gene. CDR3 length equals 14 residues. This chain's CDR3 is CASSPGSLAYEQYF. In DNA form, the CDR3 reads TGTGCCAGCAGCCCGGGCAGCCTCGCCTACGAGCAGTACTTC.

This sequence joins TRBV7-2 and TRBJ1-5; D unresolved. Germline assignment: CDR1 SGHTA and CDR2 FQGNSA. The CDR3 is 12 residues long. V was pared by 5 bases and J by 5 bases, with 7 bases between. The CDR3 region is CASSSSDQPQHF. Written as DNA, the CDR3 is TGTGCCAGCAGCAGCTCGGATCAGCCCCAGCATTTT.

The rearrangement joins TRBV4-2 to TRBJ2-5, with D uncertain. Germline CDR1 LGHNA, CDR2 YNFKEQ. V lost 0 bases and J lost 2, with 7 bases in between. The CDR3 loop spans 14 amino acids. The CDR3 protein is CASSQDLTQETQYF. As DNA, the CDR3 is TGTGCCAGCAGCCAAGATCTCACGCAAGAGACCCAGTACTTC.

In its sample, this clonotype was seen a few times. The genes are TRBV20-1 and TRBJ2-3, with 9 bases matching TRBD1. Trimming removed 4 bases from V and 3 bases from J; junction bases left unmatched: 5. Germline assignment: CDR1 DFQATT and CDR2 SNEGSKA (reference sequence). The CDR3 is 14 amino acids. This CDR3 is CSAIGTGRTDTQYF. The CDR3 DNA reads TGCAGTGCTATTGGGACAGGGAGGACAGATACGCAGTATTTT.